A selection of T cell receptor beta chains follows, all from one sample in a study of T-cell memory formation after mild COVID-19. Each CDR3 protein is one row after TCRdb ran MiXCR on the 5' RACE reads. Of a few hundred thousand distinct CDR3 sequences in the sample, 25% to 30% are singletons; the top ten hold roughly 14%. Sequenced input: PBMCs or a T cell subset sorted from them (not recorded which). These receptors were collected from an adult woman who had mild COVID-19 (a few samples of this study predate the infection). Cell type and time point are not known. Both conserved end residues are part of each CDR3. D genes are given only for firm matches. Rows give clone size only sometimes, using once, few, many, or a class for an expanded clone.

TRBD1	NA	TRBV18	TRBJ1-1	CASSPLDRGQTEAFF	TGTGCCAGCTCACCACTGGACAGGGGGCAAACTGAAGCTTTCTTT
NA	few	TRBV29-1	TRBJ2-1	CSVEIRVGEQFF	TGCAGCGTTGAAATCAGGGTCGGTGAGCAGTTCTTC
TRBD2	NA	TRBV12-3/TRBV12-4	TRBJ2-1	CASRLGTSGRSEQFF	TGTGCCAGCAGGCTAGGGACTAGCGGGAGATCTGAGCAGTTCTTC
NA	many	TRBV25-1	TRBJ2-7	CASSEGRAEQYF	TGTGCCAGCAGTGAAGGTAGGGCCGAGCAGTACTTC
NA	few	TRBV18	TRBJ1-1	CASSSRFEANTEAFF	TGTGCCAGCTCTTCCCGATTCGAGGCGAACACTGAAGCTTTCTTT
NA	few	TRBV7-9	TRBJ2-7	CASSVESYEQYF	TGTGCCAGCAGCGTGGAATCCTACGAGCAGTACTTC
TRBD1	NA	TRBV24-1	TRBJ2-3	CATSESGTGGIADTQYF	TGTGCCACCAGTGAGTCCGGGACAGGGGGTATCGCAGATACGCAGTATTTT
TRBD2	few	TRBV5-1	TRBJ2-3	CASNLRGGPTDTQYF	TGCGCCAGCAATCTCCGGGGGGGTCCCACAGATACGCAGTATTTT
NA	NA	TRBV9	TRBJ2-7	CASSVDTGSVDEQYF	TGTGCCAGCAGCGTAGATACAGGATCCGTCGACGAGCAGTACTTC
TRBD2	few	TRBV6-5	TRBJ2-3	CASKALAGHYSTDTQYF	TGTGCCAGCAAGGCACTAGCGGGGCACTATAGCACAGATACGCAGTATTTT
TRBD1	NA	TRBV9	TRBJ2-3	CASSTRTGPTDTQYF	TGTGCCAGCAGCACGCGGACAGGACCCACAGATACGCAGTATTTT
TRBD2	many	TRBV7-2	TRBJ2-7	CASSSTSGRRYEQYF	TGTGCCAGCAGCTCGACTAGCGGGAGACGGTACGAGCAGTACTTC
TRBD1	NA	TRBV4-3	TRBJ1-1	CASSRGQGTMNTEAFF	TGCGCCAGCAGCCGGGGACAGGGGACAATGAACACTGAAGCTTTCTTT
TRBD1	NA	TRBV3-1	TRBJ2-1	CASKGANEQFF	TGTGCCAGCAAGGGGGCAAATGAGCAGTTCTTC
NA	NA	TRBV20-1	TRBJ2-1	CSAGPSAEQFF	TGCAGTGCTGGACCATCGGCGGAGCAGTTCTTC
NA	few	TRBV7-2	TRBJ2-1	CASSLGASGGNEQFF	TGTGCCAGCAGCTTAGGGGCTTCTGGAGGCAATGAGCAGTTCTTC